This TCR beta chain originates from a study of cytomegalovirus exposure and HLA in healthy donors. The CDR3 totals 15 residues. J gave up 8 bases and V 5 bases, and 10 bases lay outside the gene matches. Germline V CDR1 and CDR2: MNHEY, SMNVEV (reference sequence). In the case of this clone: Its target is unknown.

Study-wide findings and caveats: Analysis was performed later, and it showed HLA-associated TCR beta chains to be more clonally expanded than equally common others. One variant, a missense change in DCLRE1C, was linked in a later analysis to TCR beta V- and J-gene trimming.

Use of 60 Vbeta and 13 Jbeta primers characterized the PCR. Data came from immunoSEQ multiplex PCR; TCRdb stores just in-frame clones and leaves some out. The top ten hold approximately 12% of the sample, which has 150,000 to 200,000 clones, roughly 82% seen once. The specimen sequenced was PBMCs. This receptor was identified in a man aged 45-60 years in good health and CMV-seropositive. The V and J genes are TRBV27 and TRBJ1-4; TRBD1 agrees at 8 bases. Written as DNA, the CDR3 is TGTGCCAGCAGTCCGGCGGACAGGGTGGGAGAAAAACTGTTTTTT. This sequence encodes CASSPADRVGEKLFF.